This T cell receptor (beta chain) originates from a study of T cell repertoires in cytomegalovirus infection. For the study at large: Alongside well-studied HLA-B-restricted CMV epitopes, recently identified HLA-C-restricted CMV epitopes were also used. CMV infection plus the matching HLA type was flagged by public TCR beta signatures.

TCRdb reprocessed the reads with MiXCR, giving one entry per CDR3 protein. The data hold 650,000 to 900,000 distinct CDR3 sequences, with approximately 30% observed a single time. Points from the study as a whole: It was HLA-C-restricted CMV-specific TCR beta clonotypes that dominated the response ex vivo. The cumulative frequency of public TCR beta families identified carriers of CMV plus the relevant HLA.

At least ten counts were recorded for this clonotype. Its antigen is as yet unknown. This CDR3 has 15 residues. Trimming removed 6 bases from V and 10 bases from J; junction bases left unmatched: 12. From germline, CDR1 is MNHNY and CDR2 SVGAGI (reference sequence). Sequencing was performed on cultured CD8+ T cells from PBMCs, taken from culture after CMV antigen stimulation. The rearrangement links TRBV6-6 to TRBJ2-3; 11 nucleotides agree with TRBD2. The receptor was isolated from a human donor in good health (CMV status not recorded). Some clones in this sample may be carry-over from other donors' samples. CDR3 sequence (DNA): TGTGCCAGCAGCCTGGGACTAGCGGACCACGACGCGCAGTATTTT. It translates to CASSLGLADHDAQYF.